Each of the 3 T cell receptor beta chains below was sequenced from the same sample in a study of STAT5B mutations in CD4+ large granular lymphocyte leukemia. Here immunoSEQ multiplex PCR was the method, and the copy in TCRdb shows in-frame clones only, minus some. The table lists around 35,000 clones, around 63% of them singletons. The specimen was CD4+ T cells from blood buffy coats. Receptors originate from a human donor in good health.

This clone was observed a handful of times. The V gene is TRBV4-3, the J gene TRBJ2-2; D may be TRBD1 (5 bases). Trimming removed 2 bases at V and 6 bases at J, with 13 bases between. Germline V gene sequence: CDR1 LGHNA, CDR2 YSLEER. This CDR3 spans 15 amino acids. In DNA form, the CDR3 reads TGCGCCAGCAGCCAACAATGGGGCAACGCCGGGGAGCTGTTTTTT. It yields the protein CASSQQWGNAGELFF.

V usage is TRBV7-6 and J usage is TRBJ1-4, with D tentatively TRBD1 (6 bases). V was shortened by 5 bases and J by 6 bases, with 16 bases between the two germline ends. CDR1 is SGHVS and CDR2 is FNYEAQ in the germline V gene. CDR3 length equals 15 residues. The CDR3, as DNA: TGTGCCAGCAGCCTCGGCCCAGGGGAGGATGAAAAACTGTTTTTT. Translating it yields CASSLGPGEDEKLFF.

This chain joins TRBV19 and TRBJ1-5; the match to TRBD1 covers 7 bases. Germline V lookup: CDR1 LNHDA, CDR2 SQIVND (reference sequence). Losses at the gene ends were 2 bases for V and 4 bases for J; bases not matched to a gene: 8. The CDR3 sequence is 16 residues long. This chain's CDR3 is CASSIWEGARNQPQHF. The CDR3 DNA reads TGTGCCAGTAGTATATGGGAGGGGGCGCGAAATCAGCCCCAGCATTTT.